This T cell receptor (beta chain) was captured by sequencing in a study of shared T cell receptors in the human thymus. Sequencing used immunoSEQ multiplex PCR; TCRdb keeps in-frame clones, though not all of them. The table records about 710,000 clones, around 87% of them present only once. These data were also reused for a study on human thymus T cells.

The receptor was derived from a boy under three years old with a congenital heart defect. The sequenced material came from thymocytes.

The CDR3, as DNA: TGTGCCAGCTATGGCGGGGAAAGCACAGATACGCAGTATTTT. Translating it yields CASYGGESTDTQYF. V is TRBV19 and J is TRBJ2-3, with D tentatively TRBD2 (6 bases). Germline CDR1 is LNHDA and CDR2 is SQIVND (reference sequence). The CDR3 contains 14 residues. V lost 9 bases and J 0 bases, leaving 13 bases between the germline ends.